This T cell receptor beta chain was captured in a study of graft-versus-host responses after intestinal transplantation. Study details: Every recipient had anti-thymocyte globulin induction and approximately three years of tacrolimus plus steroids.

General study results and limits: Maximum circulating GvH clone levels tracked with early post-transplant HvG decreases.

Trimming left V 4 bases short and J 1 base short, with 14 bases between. The germline gives CDR1 SGHRS, CDR2 YFSETQ. This CDR3 spans 15 amino acids. The method was immunoSEQ multiplex PCR; TCRdb's version includes in-frame clones alone and lacks a portion of them. This sample carries about 11,000 clones, about 33% of them seen once, and the ten largest clones take 1.9%. Responder cells labeled with CFSE (roughly 200,000) were co-plated with irradiated stimulator cells labeled with violet dye (roughly 200,000). The responders that had proliferated, CFSE-low CD3+CD4+ and CD3+CD8+ cells, were sorted after the reaction.

This chain uses TRBV5-1 with TRBJ1-2; D is uncertain. The receptor was derived from a human patient who was an organ donor for intestinal transplantation. The starting material was alloreactive CD4+ T cells from a mixed lymphocyte reaction culture, obtained before transplantation. The subset denotes: CFSE-low proliferating T cells sorted from roughly 6-day pre-transplant mixed lymphocyte reaction (GvH or HvG direction). The chain's CDR3 is CASSQDTVVNYGYTF. For the CDR3, the DNA is TGCGCCAGCAGCCAAGATACAGTAGTTAACTATGGCTACACCTTC. The complete variable domain, with remaining parts taken from reference TRBV5-1 and TRBJ1-2, reads KAGVTQTPRYLIKTRGQQVTLSCSPISGHRSVSWYQQTPGQGLQFLFEYFSETQRNKGNFPGRFSGRQFSNSRSEMNVSTLELGDSALYLCASSQDTVVNYGYTFGSGTRLTVV.